These T cell receptor beta chains were read from a single sample in a study of shared clonotypes between healthy human individuals. Profiled with immunoSEQ multiplex PCR; TCRdb holds only in-frame clones, not every one. The data show about 480,000 clones, 79% seen once. Input material: PBMCs. The receptors shown here come from a woman aged 40 to 50 in good health. Some clones in this sample may be carry-over from other donors' samples. The CDR3 runs from the conserved cysteine through the conserved F or W. The D gene is left open where the match is weak. Clone size is given for some rows only: seen once, a few or many times, or a class if the clone is expanded.

V gene: TRBV7-3; D gene: -; clone size: -; J gene: TRBJ2-1; CDR3 protein: CASSSFQGLEQFF; CDR3 DNA: TGTGCCAGCAGCTCCTTCCAGGGACTTGAGCAGTTCTTC
V gene: TRBV2; D gene: -; clone size: -; J gene: TRBJ1-1; CDR3 protein: CASSEGQLNTEAFF; CDR3 DNA: TGTGCCAGCAGTGAAGGGCAGTTGAACACTGAAGCTTTCTTT
V gene: TRBV4-2; D gene: -; clone size: -; J gene: TRBJ2-3; CDR3 protein: CASSQATSGTVSTDTQYF; CDR3 DNA: TGTGCCAGCAGCCAAGCAACCTCCGGGACGGTGAGCACAGATACGCAGTATTTT
V gene: TRBV5-1; D gene: -; clone size: -; J gene: TRBJ2-2; CDR3 protein: CASSSQEGRNTGELFF; CDR3 DNA: TGCGCCAGCAGCTCCCAGGAGGGACGGAACACCGGGGAGCTGTTTTTT
V gene: TRBV4-3; D gene: TRBD1; clone size: -; J gene: TRBJ2-6; CDR3 protein: CASSPKDRYGANVLTF; CDR3 DNA: TGCGCCAGCAGCCCGAAGGACAGGTACGGGGCCAACGTCCTGACTTTC
V gene: TRBV30; D gene: TRBD1; clone size: -; J gene: TRBJ1-1; CDR3 protein: CAWITGQGSTEAFF; CDR3 DNA: TGTGCCTGGATTACGGGACAGGGAAGCACTGAAGCTTTCTTT
V gene: TRBV18; D gene: TRBD1; clone size: many; J gene: TRBJ2-7; CDR3 protein: CASLPGQGITYEQYF; CDR3 DNA: TGTGCCAGCTTACCGGGACAGGGGATTACCTACGAGCAGTACTTC
V gene: TRBV4-1; D gene: -; clone size: -; J gene: TRBJ1-2; CDR3 protein: CASSPLIAEGYTF; CDR3 DNA: TGCGCCAGCAGCCCTCTGATCGCGGAAGGCTACACCTTC
V gene: TRBV10-3; D gene: TRBD2; clone size: -; J gene: TRBJ2-1; CDR3 protein: CAISERGGNEQFF; CDR3 DNA: TGTGCCATCAGTGAGAGGGGAGGGAATGAGCAGTTCTTC
V gene: TRBV29-1; D gene: -; clone size: -; J gene: TRBJ2-2; CDR3 protein: CSASPGANTGELFF; CDR3 DNA: TGCAGCGCTAGTCCAGGGGCGAACACCGGGGAGCTGTTTTTT
V gene: TRBV7-9; D gene: -; clone size: many; J gene: TRBJ1-1; CDR3 protein: CASSPTDTFNTEAFF; CDR3 DNA: TGTGCCAGCAGCCCGACGGACACCTTTAACACTGAAGCTTTCTTT
V gene: TRBV11-2; D gene: -; clone size: -; J gene: TRBJ2-5; CDR3 protein: CASSLGGGETQYF; CDR3 DNA: TGTGCCAGCAGCTTAGGGGGTGGCGAGACCCAGTACTTC
V gene: TRBV5-1; D gene: -; clone size: few; J gene: TRBJ2-7; CDR3 protein: CASSLGDFYEQYF; CDR3 DNA: TGCGCCAGCAGCTTGGGGGACTTCTACGAGCAGTACTTC
V gene: TRBV27; D gene: TRBD2; clone size: -; J gene: TRBJ2-7; CDR3 protein: CASYRGGRVYF; CDR3 DNA: TGTGCCAGCTACAGGGGCGGGAGGGTTTACTTC
V gene: TRBV5-4; D gene: TRBD2; clone size: -; J gene: TRBJ2-7; CDR3 protein: CASSLPGTTRVYEQYF; CDR3 DNA: TGTGCCAGCAGCCTACCTGGGACTACTCGGGTATACGAGCAGTACTTC
V gene: TRBV6-1; D gene: -; clone size: once; J gene: TRBJ1-1; CDR3 protein: CASAPKVDIEAFF; CDR3 DNA: TGTGCCAGCGCCCCCAAGGTTGACATTGAAGCTTTCTTT
V gene: TRBV18; D gene: TRBD2; clone size: -; J gene: TRBJ2-7; CDR3 protein: CASSSRDSGSYEQYF; CDR3 DNA: TGTGCCAGCTCATCCCGCGATAGCGGGAGCTACGAGCAGTACTTC
V gene: TRBV2; D gene: TRBD2; clone size: -; J gene: TRBJ2-3; CDR3 protein: CASSWTSGSTDTQYF; CDR3 DNA: TGTGCCAGCAGCTGGACTAGCGGGAGCACAGATACGCAGTATTTT
V gene: TRBV7-9; D gene: -; clone size: -; J gene: TRBJ1-1; CDR3 protein: CASSRKMGAEAFF; CDR3 DNA: TGTGCCAGCAGCCGGAAGATGGGGGCTGAAGCTTTCTTT
V gene: TRBV5-1; D gene: -; clone size: -; J gene: TRBJ2-2; CDR3 protein: CASSLGRWAGELFF; CDR3 DNA: TGCGCCAGCAGCTTGGGCAGGTGGGCCGGGGAGCTGTTTTTT